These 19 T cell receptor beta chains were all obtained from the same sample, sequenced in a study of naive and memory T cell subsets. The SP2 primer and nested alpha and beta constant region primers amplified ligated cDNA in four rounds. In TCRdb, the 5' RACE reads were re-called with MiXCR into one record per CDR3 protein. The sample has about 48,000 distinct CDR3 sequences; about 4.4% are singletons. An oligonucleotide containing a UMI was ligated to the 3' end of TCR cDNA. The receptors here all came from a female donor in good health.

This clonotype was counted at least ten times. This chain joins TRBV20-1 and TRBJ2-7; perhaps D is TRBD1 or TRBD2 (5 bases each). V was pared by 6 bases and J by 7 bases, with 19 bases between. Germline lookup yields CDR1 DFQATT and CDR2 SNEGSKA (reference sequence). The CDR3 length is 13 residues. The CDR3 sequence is CSAPPGPAEEQYF. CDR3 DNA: TGCAGTGCGCCCCCGGGACCCGCTGAGGAGCAGTACTTC.

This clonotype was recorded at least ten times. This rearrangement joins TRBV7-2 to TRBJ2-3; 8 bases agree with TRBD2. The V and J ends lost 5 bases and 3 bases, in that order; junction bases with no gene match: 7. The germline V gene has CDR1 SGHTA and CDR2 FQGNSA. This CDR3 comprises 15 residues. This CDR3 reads CASSRRAGGTDTQYF. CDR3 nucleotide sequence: TGTGCCAGCAGCAGGCGCGCGGGAGGAACAGATACGCAGTATTTT.

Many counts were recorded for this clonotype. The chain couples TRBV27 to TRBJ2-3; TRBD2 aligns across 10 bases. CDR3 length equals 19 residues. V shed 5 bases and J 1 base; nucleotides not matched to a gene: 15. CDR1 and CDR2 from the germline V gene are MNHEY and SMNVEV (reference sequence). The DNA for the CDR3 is TGTGCCAGCAGTCCGTCCGGGACTAGCGTCGGGAGGGGCACAGATACGCAGTATTTT. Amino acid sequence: CASSPSGTSVGRGTDTQYF.

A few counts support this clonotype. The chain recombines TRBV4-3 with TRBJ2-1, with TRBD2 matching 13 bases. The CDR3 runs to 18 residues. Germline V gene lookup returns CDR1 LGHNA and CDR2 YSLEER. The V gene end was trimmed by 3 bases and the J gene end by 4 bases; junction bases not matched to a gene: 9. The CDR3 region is CASSQGAPGLAGYNEQFF. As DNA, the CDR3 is TGCGCCAGCAGCCAGGGCGCCCCGGGACTAGCGGGATACAATGAGCAGTTCTTC.

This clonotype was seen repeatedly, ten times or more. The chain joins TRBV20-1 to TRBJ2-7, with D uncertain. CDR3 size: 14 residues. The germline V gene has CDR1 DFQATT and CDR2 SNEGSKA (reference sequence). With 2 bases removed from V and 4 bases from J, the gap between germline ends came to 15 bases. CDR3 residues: CSARIQTRDYEQYF. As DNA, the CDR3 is TGCAGTGCTAGAATCCAAACAAGAGATTACGAGCAGTACTTC.

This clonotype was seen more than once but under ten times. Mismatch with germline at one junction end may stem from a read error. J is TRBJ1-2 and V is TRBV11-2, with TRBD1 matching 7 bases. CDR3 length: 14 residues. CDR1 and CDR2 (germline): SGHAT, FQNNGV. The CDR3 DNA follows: TGTGCCAGCAGCCAGCTACAGGGGTCCTATGGCGACACCTTC. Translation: CASSQLQGSYGDTF.

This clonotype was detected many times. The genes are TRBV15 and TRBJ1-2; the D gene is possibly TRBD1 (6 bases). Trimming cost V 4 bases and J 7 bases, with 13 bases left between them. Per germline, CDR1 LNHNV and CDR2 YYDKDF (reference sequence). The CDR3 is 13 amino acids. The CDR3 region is CATSKLGATGYTF. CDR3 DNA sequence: TGTGCCACCAGCAAACTGGGGGCGACTGGCTACACCTTC.

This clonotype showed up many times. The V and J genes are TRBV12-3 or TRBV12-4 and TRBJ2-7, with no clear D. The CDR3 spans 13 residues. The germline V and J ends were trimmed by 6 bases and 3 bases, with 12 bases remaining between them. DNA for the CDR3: TGTGCCAGCAGCCTTGGGTGGGGCTACGAGCAGTACTTC. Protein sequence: CASSLGWGYEQYF.

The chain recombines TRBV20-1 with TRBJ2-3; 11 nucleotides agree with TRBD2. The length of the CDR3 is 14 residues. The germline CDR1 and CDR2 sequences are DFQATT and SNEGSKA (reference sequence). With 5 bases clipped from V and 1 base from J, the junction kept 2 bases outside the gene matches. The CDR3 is CSASGLAGTDTQYF. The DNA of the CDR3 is TGCAGTGCTTCGGGACTAGCGGGCACAGATACGCAGTATTTT.

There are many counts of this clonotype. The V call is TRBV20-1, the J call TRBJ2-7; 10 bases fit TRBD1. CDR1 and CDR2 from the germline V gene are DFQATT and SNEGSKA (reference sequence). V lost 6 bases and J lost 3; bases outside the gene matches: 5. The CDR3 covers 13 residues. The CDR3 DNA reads TGCAGTGCCGGGAGGGACAGGGGCTACGAGCAGTACTTC. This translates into CSAGRDRGYEQYF.

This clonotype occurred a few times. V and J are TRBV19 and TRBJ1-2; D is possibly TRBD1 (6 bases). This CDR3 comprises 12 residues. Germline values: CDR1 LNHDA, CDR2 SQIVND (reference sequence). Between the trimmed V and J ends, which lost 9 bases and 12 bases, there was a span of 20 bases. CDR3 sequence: CASGDRFGGDTF. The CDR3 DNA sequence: TGTGCCAGCGGCGACAGGTTCGGCGGCGACACCTTC. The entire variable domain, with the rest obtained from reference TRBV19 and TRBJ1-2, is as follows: DGGITQSPKYLFRKEGQNVTLSCEQNLNHDAMYWYRQDPGQGLRLIYYSQIVNDFQKGDIAEGYSVSREKKESFPLTVTSAQKNPTAFYLCASGDRFGGDTFGSGTRLTVV.

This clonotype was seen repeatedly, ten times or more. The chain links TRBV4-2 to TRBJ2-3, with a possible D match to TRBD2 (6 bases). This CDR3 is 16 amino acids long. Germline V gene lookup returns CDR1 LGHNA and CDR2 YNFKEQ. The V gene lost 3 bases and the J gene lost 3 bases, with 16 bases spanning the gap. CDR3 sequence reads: CASSHSTGTVTDTQYF. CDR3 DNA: TGTGCCAGCAGCCATTCTACCGGGACTGTGACAGATACGCAGTATTTT.

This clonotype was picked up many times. The CDR3 loop is CASSQAAGTGSYEQYF. CDR3 nucleotides: TGCGCCAGCAGCCAAGCAGCAGGGACAGGTTCTTACGAGCAGTACTTC. This rearrangement joins TRBV4-1 to TRBJ2-7; 8 positions agree with TRBD1. The trim removed 1 base at V and 4 bases at J, leaving 9 bases unmatched. The germline V gene encodes CDR1 MGHRA and CDR2 YSYEKL. The CDR3 loop spans 16 amino acids.

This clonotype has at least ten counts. CDR3 DNA sequence: TGCAGCGTTGAAGGGGCTAGCGGGAAATCCCATGAGCAGTTCTTC. Translating gives CSVEGASGKSHEQFF. The genes are TRBV29-1 and TRBJ2-1; 9 bases are a match to TRBD2. Germline V lookup: CDR1 SQVTM, CDR2 ANQGSEA. V lost 1 base, J lost 8 bases, and 9 bases stayed unmatched. The CDR3 runs to 15 residues.

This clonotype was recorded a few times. In nucleotides, the CDR3 is TGCAGCGTTCTGGGCAGGGGGAGGGGGGATACGCAGTATTTT. The encoded protein is CSVLGRGRGDTQYF. The chain has TRBV29-1 and TRBJ2-3; the D call may be TRBD1 or TRBD2 (7 bases each). The CDR3 has 14 amino acids. Germline V gene data show CDR1 as SQVTM and CDR2 as ANQGSEA. V lost 5 bases to trimming and J lost 6 bases, with 18 bases between them.

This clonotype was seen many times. The CDR3 region is CSVDSPTPDTQYF. As DNA, the CDR3 is TGCAGCGTTGACAGCCCTACACCAGATACGCAGTATTTT. This sequence joins TRBV29-1 and TRBJ2-3; D uncertain. Trimming pared 3 bases from V and 4 bases from J, leaving 11 bases between. The CDR3 has 13 residues. In germline, CDR1 is SQVTM, CDR2 ANQGSEA.

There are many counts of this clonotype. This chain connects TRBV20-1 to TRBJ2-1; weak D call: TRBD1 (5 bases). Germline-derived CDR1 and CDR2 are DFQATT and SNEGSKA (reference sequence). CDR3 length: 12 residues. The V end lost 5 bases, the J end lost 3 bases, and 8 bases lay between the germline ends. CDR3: CSAYDSYNEQFF. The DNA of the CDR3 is TGCAGTGCTTATGACAGCTACAATGAGCAGTTCTTC.

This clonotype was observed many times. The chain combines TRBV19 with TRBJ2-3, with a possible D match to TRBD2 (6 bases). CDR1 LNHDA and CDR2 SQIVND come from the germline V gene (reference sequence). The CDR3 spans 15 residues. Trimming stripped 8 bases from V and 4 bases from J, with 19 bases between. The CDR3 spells CASPPDWRDSDTQYF. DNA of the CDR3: TGTGCCAGTCCCCCTGATTGGCGGGACTCAGATACGCAGTATTTT.

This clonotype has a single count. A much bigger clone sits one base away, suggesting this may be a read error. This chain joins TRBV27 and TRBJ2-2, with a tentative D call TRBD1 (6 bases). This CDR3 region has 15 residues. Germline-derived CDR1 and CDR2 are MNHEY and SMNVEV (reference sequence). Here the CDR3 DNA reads TGTGCCAGCACCCACAGGAGCAGGGGCACCGGGGAGCGGTTTTTT. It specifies CASTHRSRGTGERFF.